These T cell receptor beta chains were read from a single sample in a study of blood T cell repertoires in COVID-19. Repertoires were generated with immunoSEQ multiplex PCR, while TCRdb's copy carries only in-frame clones and drops some. The table lists about 400,000 clones, roughly 87% of them singletons. Source material: PBMCs or T cells enriched from blood (not recorded which). The receptors were sampled from a woman aged 35 to 49 with acute COVID-19. CDR3s include the opening cysteine and the closing phenylalanine or tryptophan. D genes are given only for firm matches. Rows may omit the clone size; those that give it use once, few, many or a size class.

J gene,clone size,V gene,D gene,CDR3 protein,CDR3 DNA
TRBJ2-3,.,TRBV12-5,.,CASGRGDTQYF,TGTGCTAGTGGCCGGGGAGATACGCAGTATTTT
TRBJ1-1,.,TRBV6-5,TRBD1,CASRRGRDTEAFF,TGTGCCAGCAGGAGGGGGCGGGACACTGAAGCTTTCTTT
TRBJ1-1,.,TRBV7-9,.,CASSLNSNTEAFF,TGTGCCAGCAGCTTAAATTCAAACACTGAAGCTTTCTTT
TRBJ1-5,.,TRBV11-2,.,CASSIGQLSNQPQHF,TGTGCCAGCAGCATCGGACAGTTGAGCAATCAGCCCCAGCATTTT
TRBJ2-1,once,TRBV4-1,.,CASSQAGAGEGEQFF,TGCGCCAGCAGCCAAGCTGGTGCAGGTGAAGGTGAGCAGTTCTTC
TRBJ2-7,.,TRBV5-1,TRBD1,CASSLGTGNHEQYF,TGCGCCAGCAGCTTGGGGACAGGGAATCACGAGCAGTACTTC
TRBJ2-2,once,TRBV19,.,CASSIGVGGNTGELFF,TGTGCCAGTAGTATAGGTGTAGGGGGAAACACCGGGGAGCTGTTTTTT
TRBJ1-5,.,TRBV6-1,TRBD1,CASSGREGGFSNQPQHF,TGTGCCAGCAGTGGTCGGGAAGGGGGCTTTAGCAATCAGCCCCAGCATTTT
TRBJ2-7,.,TRBV2,.,CASSPGILSYEQYF,TGTGCCAGCAGTCCAGGAATACTCTCCTACGAGCAGTACTTC
TRBJ1-6,.,TRBV5-5,.,CASSLGVSLGSPLHF,TGTGCCAGCAGCTTGGGAGTCAGCTTGGGCTCACCCCTCCACTTT
TRBJ2-2,.,TRBV7-6,.,CASSLARDGELFF,TGTGCCAGCAGCTTAGCGCGTGACGGGGAGCTGTTTTTT
TRBJ1-5,.,TRBV3-1/TRBV3-2,TRBD1,CASSQTGDGNQPQHF,TGTGCCAGCAGCCAGACAGGGGACGGCAATCAGCCCCAGCATTTT
TRBJ1-5,.,TRBV12-5,.,CASGTVFSNQPQHF,TGTGCTAGTGGCACAGTGTTTAGCAATCAGCCCCAGCATTTT